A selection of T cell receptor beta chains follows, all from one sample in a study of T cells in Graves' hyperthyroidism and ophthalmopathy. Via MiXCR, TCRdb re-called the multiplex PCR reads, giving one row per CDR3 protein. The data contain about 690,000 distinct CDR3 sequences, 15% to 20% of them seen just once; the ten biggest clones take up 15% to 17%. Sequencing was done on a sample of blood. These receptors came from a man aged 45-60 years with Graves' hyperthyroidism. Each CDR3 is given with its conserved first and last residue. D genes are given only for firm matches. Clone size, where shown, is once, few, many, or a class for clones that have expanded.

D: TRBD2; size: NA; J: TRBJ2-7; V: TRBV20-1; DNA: TGCAGTGCTAGACGGACTAGCGTTGGCGAGCAGTACTTC; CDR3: CSARRTSVGEQYF
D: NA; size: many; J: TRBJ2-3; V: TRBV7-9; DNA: TGTGCCAGCAGCTTCGGGGGGCACGATACGCAGTATTTT; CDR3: CASSFGGHDTQYF
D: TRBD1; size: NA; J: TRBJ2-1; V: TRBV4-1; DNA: TGCGCCAGCAGCCGTCACAGGGGGCGGCAGGACAATGAGCAGTTCTTC; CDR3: CASSRHRGRQDNEQFF
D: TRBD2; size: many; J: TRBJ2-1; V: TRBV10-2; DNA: TGCGCCAGCAGTAGAGCGGGAGGGAACAACAATGAGCAGTTCTTC; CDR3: CASSRAGGNNNEQFF
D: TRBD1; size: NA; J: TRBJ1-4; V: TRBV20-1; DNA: TGCAGTGCTAGAGATCGGGTGGGACAGGGCACTACAACTAATGAAAAACTGTTTTTT; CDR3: CSARDRVGQGTTTNEKLFF
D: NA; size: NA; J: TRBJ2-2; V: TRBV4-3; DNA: TGCGCCAGCAGCCAAAAGTCCCTAGCCGCGGGCGGGGAGCTGTTTTTT; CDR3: CASSQKSLAAGGELFF
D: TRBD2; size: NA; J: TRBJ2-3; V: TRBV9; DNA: TGTGCCAGCAGCCCTCGACTAGCGGGGGGGAACACAGATACGCAGTATTTT; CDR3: CASSPRLAGGNTDTQYF
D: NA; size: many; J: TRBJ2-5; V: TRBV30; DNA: TGTGCCTGGACGGCGGGGGCGGCGGAGACCCAGTACTTC; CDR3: CAWTAGAAETQYF
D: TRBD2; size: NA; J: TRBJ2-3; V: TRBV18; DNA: TGTGCCAGCTCGCTAGCGGGAGAAAGCACAGATACGCAGTATTTT; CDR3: CASSLAGESTDTQYF
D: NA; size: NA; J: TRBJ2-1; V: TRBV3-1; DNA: TGTGCCAGCAACCAAGATCCGGCAACCAATGAGCAGTTCTTC; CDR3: CASNQDPATNEQFF
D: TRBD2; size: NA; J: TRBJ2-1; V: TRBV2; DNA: TGTGCCAGCAGGGCGGGGGACCATGAGCAGTTCTTC; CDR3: CASRAGDHEQFF
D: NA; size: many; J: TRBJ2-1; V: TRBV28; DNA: TGTGCCAGCAGTTTACAGGGCTCTCTCAATGAGCAGTTCTTC; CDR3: CASSLQGSLNEQFF
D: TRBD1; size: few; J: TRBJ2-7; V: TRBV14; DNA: TGTGCCAGCAGCCAAGGAATGGGACAGGGTAACGAGCAGTACTTC; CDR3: CASSQGMGQGNEQYF
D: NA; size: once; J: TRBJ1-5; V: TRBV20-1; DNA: TGCAGTGCTAGAGACGCCGCGGGACCGTACAATCAGGCCCAGCATTTT; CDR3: CSARDAAGPYNQAQHF
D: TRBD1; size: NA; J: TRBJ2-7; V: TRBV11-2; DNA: TGTGCCAGCAGCGGGACAGGGTGGCACGAGCAGTACTTC; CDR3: CASSGTGWHEQYF
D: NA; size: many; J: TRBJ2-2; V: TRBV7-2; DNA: TGTGCCAGCAGGTTACACCTGGACCTCTTAGGTCCCGGGGAGCTGTTTTTT; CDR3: CASRLHLDLLGPGELFF
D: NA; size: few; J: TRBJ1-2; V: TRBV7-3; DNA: TGTGCCAGCAGTTTCGATGGCTATGGCTACACCTTC; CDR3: CASSFDGYGYTF
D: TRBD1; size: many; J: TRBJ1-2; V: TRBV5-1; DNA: TGCGCCAGCAGCCCGTGGACAGGGGTTAACTATGGCTACACCTTC; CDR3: CASSPWTGVNYGYTF
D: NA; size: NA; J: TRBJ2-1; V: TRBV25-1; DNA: TGTGCCAGCAGTGAAGGGGCGGCTTCCCACAATGAGCAGTTCTTC; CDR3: CASSEGAASHNEQFF
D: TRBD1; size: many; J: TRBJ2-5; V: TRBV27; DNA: TGTGCCAGCAGTCCACGACAGGGGTACCAAGAGACCCAGTACTTC; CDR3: CASSPRQGYQETQYF
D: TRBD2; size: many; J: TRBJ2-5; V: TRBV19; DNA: TGTGCCAGTAGTGAGAGGACTAGCGGGAGTCCCCAGCAAGAGACCCAGTACTTC; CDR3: CASSERTSGSPQQETQYF
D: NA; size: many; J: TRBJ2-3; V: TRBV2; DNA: TGTGCCAGCGACGATCTAGGAGATACGCAGTATTTT; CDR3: CASDDLGDTQYF
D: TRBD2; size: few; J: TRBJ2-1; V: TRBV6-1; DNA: TGTGCCAGCAGTGCCGGGACTAGCGCGTCGGACAATGAGCAGTTCTTC; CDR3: CASSAGTSASDNEQFF
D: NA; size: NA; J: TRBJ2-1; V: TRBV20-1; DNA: TGCGCTACCAGGGTAAGCTCCTACAATGAGCAGTTCTTC; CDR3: CATRVSSYNEQFF
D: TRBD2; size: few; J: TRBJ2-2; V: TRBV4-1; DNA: TGCGCCAGCAGCCCGACTCTAGCGGGGGTCAGCACCGGGGAGCTGTTTTTT; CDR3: CASSPTLAGVSTGELFF
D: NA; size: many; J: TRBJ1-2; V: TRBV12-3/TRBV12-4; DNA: TGTGCCAGCAGCCTAAGACAAGGTCTCTATGGCTACACCTTC; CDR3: CASSLRQGLYGYTF
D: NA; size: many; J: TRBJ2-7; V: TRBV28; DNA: TGTGCCAGCAGTCGCGACGGGGTTTGGTACGAGCAGTACTTC; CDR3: CASSRDGVWYEQYF